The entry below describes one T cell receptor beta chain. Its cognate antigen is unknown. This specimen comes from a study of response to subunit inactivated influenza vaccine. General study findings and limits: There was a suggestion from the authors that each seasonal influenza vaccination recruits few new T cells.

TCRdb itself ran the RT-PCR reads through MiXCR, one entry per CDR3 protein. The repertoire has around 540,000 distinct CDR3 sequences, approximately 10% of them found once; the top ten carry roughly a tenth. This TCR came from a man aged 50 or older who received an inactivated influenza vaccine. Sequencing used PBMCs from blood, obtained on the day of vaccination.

CDR3 region: CASSQMSEQYF. Here the CDR3 DNA reads TGTGCCAGCAGCCAAATGTCCGAGCAGTACTTC. The V and J genes are TRBV3-1 and TRBJ2-7; D is undetermined. Per germline, CDR1 LGHDT and CDR2 YNNKEL (reference sequence). The CDR3 extends over 11 amino acids. V was pared by 2 bases and J by 6 bases, with 5 bases between.